Below are 23 T cell receptor beta chains sequenced from a single sample in a study of T cell responses to AZD1222 COVID-19 vaccine. The assay was immunoSEQ multiplex PCR, and TCRdb's table has in-frame clones only and misses some. The data contain 75,000 to 90,000 clones, about 91% of them seen just once; the ten biggest clones take up around 30%. Sequenced here: peripheral blood, sampled 28 days after the second AZD1222 dose. The receptors originated from an adult who received the AZD1222 COVID-19 vaccine.

The V and J genes are TRBV5-1 and TRBJ2-6; D gene ambiguous. The CDR3 length is 14 residues. Germline CDR1 and CDR2: SGHRS and YFSETQ. V lost 4 bases, J lost 4 bases, and 9 bases lay in between. The CDR3 is CASSTDPGANVLTF. CDR3 coding DNA: TGCGCCAGCAGCACAGACCCCGGGGCCAACGTCCTGACTTTC.

The gene calls are TRBV12-5 and TRBJ2-1; D might be TRBD2 (8 bases). This CDR3 has 17 residues. CDR1 and CDR2 (germline): LGHNT, FRNRAP. Between the trimmed V and J ends, which lost 0 bases and 0 bases, there was a span of 12 bases. The CDR3 bases are TGTGCTAGTGGTTTGGTAGCGGGGGACAGCTCCTACAATGAGCAGTTCTTC. It yields the protein CASGLVAGDSSYNEQFF. The full variable domain, in which reference TRBV12-5 and TRBJ2-1 provide the parts outside the CDR3, is DARVTQTPRHKVTEMGQEVTMRCQPILGHNTVFWYRQTMMQGLELLAYFRNRAPLDDSGMPKDRFSAEMPDATLATLKIQPSEPRDSAVYFCASGLVAGDSSYNEQFFGPGTRLTVL.

The gene calls are TRBV11-2 and TRBJ1-5; D is unresolved. The CDR3 has 16 residues. The germline V gene encodes CDR1 SGHAT and CDR2 FQNNGV. Deletions cut 0 bases from V and 0 bases from J, with 9 bases between. This chain's CDR3 is CASSLDKKCSNQPQHF. The CDR3 coding sequence is TGTGCCAGCAGCTTAGATAAGAAGTGTAGCAATCAGCCCCAGCATTTT.

The genes are TRBV6-2 or TRBV6-3 and TRBJ2-5, with D perhaps assigned TRBD1 or TRBD2 (5 bases each). Germline-derived CDR1 and CDR2 are MNHEY and SVGEGT. The CDR3 extends over 16 amino acids. With 6 bases removed from V and 4 bases from J, the gap between germline ends came to 21 bases. For the CDR3, the DNA is TGTGCCAGCAGCCCCGTCGGGGCAAGGAGAGGAGAGACCCAGTACTTC. Its protein is CASSPVGARRGETQYF.

The chain is built from TRBV5-1 and TRBJ2-1; D unclear. This CDR3 has 13 residues. Germline-derived CDR1 and CDR2 are SGHRS and YFSETQ. Trimming took 3 bases from V and 2 from J, leaving 6 bases between them. The CDR3 DNA follows: TGCGCCAGCAGCTCCACAGCCTACAATGAGCAGTTCTTC. Translation: CASSSTAYNEQFF.

The J gene is TRBJ1-4, the V gene TRBV7-4, with D unclear. Germline lookup yields CDR1 SGHVT and CDR2 SQSDAQ. The CDR3 has 16 residues. Trimming took 6 bases from V and 0 from J, leaving 14 bases between them. For the CDR3, the DNA is TGTGCCAGCAGAGGATCGGGGTCTTCAACTAATGAAAAACTGTTTTTT. This encodes CASRGSGSSTNEKLFF.

The rearrangement uses TRBV28 and TRBJ2-6; the D is unclear. The CDR3 runs to 16 residues. In germline, CDR1 is MDHEN, CDR2 SYDVKM. V was pared by 5 bases and J by 0 bases, with 11 bases between. The CDR3 region is CASSPRAPSGANVLTF. CDR3 bases: TGTGCCAGCAGTCCCCGCGCGCCCTCTGGGGCCAACGTCCTGACTTTC.

The table lists this clone with a count of one. The chain employs TRBV7-9 and TRBJ2-3; the D gene is possibly TRBD1 (5 bases). V was trimmed by 5 bases and J by 2 bases, leaving 11 bases between them. Germline V gives CDR1 SEHNR, CDR2 FQNEAQ (reference sequence). The CDR3 is made up of 14 amino acids. CDR3 region: CASSRQTSTDTQYF. CDR3 in DNA: TGTGCCAGCAGCCGACAGACCTCCACAGATACGCAGTATTTT.

V usage is TRBV19 and J usage is TRBJ1-5; D gene uncertain. Trimming cost V 3 bases and J 1 base, with 4 bases left between them. The CDR3 length is 13 residues. Per the germline V gene, CDR1 is LNHDA and CDR2 is SQIVND (reference sequence). CDR3 amino acids: CASSISSNQPQHF. CDR3 bases: TGTGCCAGTAGTATTTCCAGCAATCAGCCCCAGCATTTT.

V usage is TRBV24-1 and J usage is TRBJ2-1; 9 nucleotides align to TRBD2. Losses at the gene ends were 5 bases for V and 8 bases for J; bases not matched to a gene: 9. The germline CDR1 and CDR2 sequences are KGHDR and SFDVKD. The CDR3 extends over 15 amino acids. The CDR3 coding sequence is TGTGCCACCAGTGGGGGTAGCGGGAGTCTGGATGAGCAGTTCTTC. It codes for CATSGGSGSLDEQFF.

This clone appeared a few times. The rearrangement uses TRBV25-1 and TRBJ1-6, with D unclear. V lost 5 bases to trimming and J lost 9 bases, with 14 bases between them. The CDR3 consists of 14 residues. Germline CDR1 MGHDK, CDR2 SYGVNS. The CDR3 DNA is TGTGCCAGCAGTTCCATTCGCAGAGGTTCACCCCTCCACTTT. This gives the protein CASSSIRRGSPLHF.

V gene TRBV7-2 combines with J gene TRBJ2-1, with 7 bases lining up with TRBD2. Trimming at V came to 2 bases and at J to 9 bases, leaving 13 bases not matched to a gene. Germline CDR1 and CDR2: SGHTA and FQGNSA. This CDR3 spans 16 amino acids. In DNA, the CDR3 is TGTGCCAGCAGCTTATTTTCATCGGCTAGCGGAGGTGAGCAGTTCTTC. Amino acid sequence: CASSLFSSASGGEQFF.

This chain links TRBV28 with TRBJ1-3; D unresolved. Germline assignment: CDR1 MDHEN and CDR2 SYDVKM. With 5 bases removed from V and 0 bases from J, the gap between germline ends came to 14 bases. This CDR3 spans 16 amino acids. CDR3 coding DNA: TGTGCCAGCAGTCTCACAGTTTCCCTCTCTGGAAACACCATATATTTT. Its translation: CASSLTVSLSGNTIYF.

V and J are TRBV19 and TRBJ2-7; 10 nucleotides line up with TRBD1. Germline lookup yields CDR1 LNHDA and CDR2 SQIVND (reference sequence). This CDR3 is built from 14 residues. V gave up 6 bases and J gave up 2 bases; unmatched junction bases: 4. CDR3 amino acids: CASRGTGEAYEQYF. The CDR3 DNA follows: TGTGCCAGTAGAGGGACAGGGGAGGCCTACGAGCAGTACTTC.

J is TRBJ1-1 and V is TRBV19; the D gene is possibly TRBD1 (5 bases). Germline CDR1 is LNHDA and CDR2 is SQIVND (reference sequence). With 2 bases removed from V and 4 bases from J, the gap between germline ends came to 8 bases. The CDR3 covers 13 residues. This CDR3 is CASSITGATEAFF. Written as DNA, the CDR3 is TGTGCCAGTAGTATAACCGGGGCCACTGAAGCTTTCTTT. Looking up the rest from reference TRBV19 and TRBJ1-1 gives the full variable domain: DGGITQSPKYLFRKEGQNVTLSCEQNLNHDAMYWYRQDPGQGLRLIYYSQIVNDFQKGDIAEGYSVSREKKESFPLTVTSAQKNPTAFYLCASSITGATEAFFGQGTRLTVV.

This chain uses TRBV10-3 with TRBJ2-7, with 10 bases that match TRBD2. Germline V CDR1 and CDR2: ENHRY, SYGVKD. The V and J ends lost 8 bases and 2 bases, in that order; junction bases with no gene match: 6. This CDR3 spans 14 amino acids. CDR3 DNA: TGTGCCATCGCCCCCCTAGCGGGAGCCTACGAGCAGTACTTC. Residues: CAIAPLAGAYEQYF.

This clone appeared once. V usage is TRBV28 and J usage is TRBJ1-5, with 7 nucleotides matching TRBD1. CDR3 length equals 16 residues. The germline CDR1 and CDR2 sequences are MDHEN and SYDVKM. J lost 3 bases, V lost 5 bases, and 10 bases had no gene match. The CDR3 region is CASSSHSGTANQPQHF. The CDR3 bases are TGTGCCAGCAGTAGCCATTCCGGGACAGCCAATCAGCCCCAGCATTTT.

Only one count was recorded for this clone. The chain couples TRBV9 to TRBJ2-1; 12 bases match TRBD1. Trimming cost V 3 bases and J 6 bases; bases outside gene matches: 7. This CDR3 has 16 residues. The germline V gene has CDR1 SGDLS and CDR2 YYNGEE. The CDR3 nucleotides are TGTGCCAGCAGCGGGGCCGGGACAGGGGGCCCCAATGAGCAGTTCTTC. This gives the protein CASSGAGTGGPNEQFF.

This clone was picked up a small number of times. V is TRBV5-1 and J is TRBJ1-4; unclear D gene. The CDR3 is 14 amino acids. Per the germline V gene, CDR1 is SGHRS and CDR2 is YFSETQ. Trimming cost V 4 bases and J 0 bases, with 7 bases left between them. CDR3 in amino acids: CASSLHTTNEKLFF. The CDR3 bases are TGCGCCAGCAGCCTGCACACAACTAATGAAAAACTGTTTTTT.

This rearrangement joins TRBV4-2 to TRBJ1-1; tentative D call: TRBD1 (6 bases). Trimming shortened V by 4 bases and J by 6 bases, and 21 bases separated the two germline ends. The CDR3 is made up of 16 amino acids. Germline CDR1 LGHNA, CDR2 YNFKEQ. The CDR3 nucleotides are TGTGCCAGCAGCCCAGGGGCAGGGGAACGAGGTGCTGAAGCTTTCTTT. Its translation: CASSPGAGERGAEAFF.

The V gene is TRBV5-1, the J gene TRBJ2-7; TRBD1 matches at 9 bases. After removal of 4 bases from V and 5 bases from J, the junction contained 10 bases not matched to a gene. Germline-derived CDR1 and CDR2 are SGHRS and YFSETQ. CDR3 length: 15 amino acids. The CDR3 DNA reads as TGCGCCAGCAGCCCGGCCGGGACAGGGCTCCACGAGCAGTACTTC. Translated, it gives CASSPAGTGLHEQYF.

The rearrangement uses TRBV2 and TRBJ2-7; 10 nucleotides line up with TRBD1. With 6 bases clipped from V and 0 bases from J, the junction kept 8 bases outside the gene matches. The CDR3 is 16 residues long. The V gene's germline CDR1 is SNHLY and CDR2 FYNNEI. DNA for the CDR3: TGTGCCAGCAGCCTATGGGGGACAGGGGTCTCCTACGAGCAGTACTTC. Translation gives CASSLWGTGVSYEQYF. Supplemented by reference TRBV2 and TRBJ2-7, the full variable domain reads EPEVTQTPSHQVTQMGQEVILRCVPISNHLYFYWYRQILGQKVEFLVSFYNNEISEKSEIFDDQFSVERPDGSNFTLKIRSTKLEDSAMYFCASSLWGTGVSYEQYFGPGTRLTVT.

This rearrangement joins TRBV2 to TRBJ1-5, with 7 bases identical to TRBD1. The trim removed 6 bases at V and 1 base at J, leaving 12 bases unmatched. The CDR3 has 17 amino acids. The germline CDR1 and CDR2 sequences are SNHLY and FYNNEI. This chain's CDR3 is CASREDRPTMSNQPQHF. CDR3 in DNA: TGTGCCAGCAGAGAGGACAGGCCTACTATGAGCAATCAGCCCCAGCATTTT.